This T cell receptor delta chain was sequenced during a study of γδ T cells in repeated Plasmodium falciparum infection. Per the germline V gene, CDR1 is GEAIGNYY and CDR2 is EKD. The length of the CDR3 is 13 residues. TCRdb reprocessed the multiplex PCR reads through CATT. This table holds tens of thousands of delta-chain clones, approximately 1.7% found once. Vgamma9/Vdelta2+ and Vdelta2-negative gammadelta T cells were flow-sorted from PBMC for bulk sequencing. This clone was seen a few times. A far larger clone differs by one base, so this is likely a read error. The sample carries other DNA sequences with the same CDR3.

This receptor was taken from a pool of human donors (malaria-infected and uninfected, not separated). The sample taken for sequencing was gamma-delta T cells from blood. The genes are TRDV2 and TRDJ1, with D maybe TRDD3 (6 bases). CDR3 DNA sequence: TGTGCCTGTACGGGGGAAGGCTCCGATAAGCTCATCTTT. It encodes CACTGEGSDKLIF.